The 9 T cell receptor beta chains given below trace back to one sample, sequenced in a study of early T cells in non-severe SARS-CoV-2 infection. TCRdb reprocessed the 5' RACE reads via MiXCR and lists one record per CDR3 protein. Here the sample spans roughly 35,000 distinct CDR3 sequences, 9% being singletons. The sequencing sample was made of whole blood. These receptors originate from an adult who was a healthcare worker with PCR-confirmed SARS-CoV-2 infection or an uninfected control (not recorded which).

This clonotype was counted many times. The rearrangement links TRBV10-2 to TRBJ1-1; no firm D call. The CDR3 totals 13 residues. Germline CDR1 WSHSY, CDR2 SAAADI. V lost 6 bases, J lost 0 bases, and 8 bases lay in between. The CDR3 spells CASRVIMNTEAFF. The CDR3 bases are TGCGCCAGCAGAGTTATCATGAACACTGAAGCTTTCTTT.

A few counts support this clonotype. This chain links TRBV19 with TRBJ2-7; tentative D call: TRBD2 (5 bases). This CDR3 contains 14 residues. Trimming took off 2 bases at V and 2 bases at J, with 10 bases between the two ends. Germline-derived CDR1 and CDR2 are LNHDA and SQIVND (reference sequence). The CDR3 protein is CASSIPGLTYEQYF. The DNA for the CDR3 is TGTGCCAGTAGTATACCGGGGTTAACCTACGAGCAGTACTTC. The complete variable domain, with remaining parts taken from reference TRBV19 and TRBJ2-7, reads DGGITQSPKYLFRKEGQNVTLSCEQNLNHDAMYWYRQDPGQGLRLIYYSQIVNDFQKGDIAEGYSVSREKKESFPLTVTSAQKNPTAFYLCASSIPGLTYEQYFGPGTRLTVT.

This clonotype was counted at least ten times. This rearrangement joins TRBV29-1 to TRBJ1-3; D gene ambiguous. The CDR3 contains 13 residues. CDR1 is SQVTM and CDR2 is ANQGSEA in the germline V gene. The V end was cut by 1 base, the J end by 2 bases, with 6 bases between. The CDR3 nucleotides are TGCAGCGTTGAAGTGGCTACTGGAAACACCATATATTTT. Protein: CSVEVATGNTIYF.

This clonotype came up many times. The gene calls are TRBV3-1 and TRBJ1-5, with D possibly matching TRBD1 (5 bases). Germline CDR1 and CDR2: LGHDT and YNNKEL (reference sequence). The ends were cut back, 2 bases at V and 0 bases at J, with 14 bases in the middle. CDR3 length equals 17 residues. The CDR3 region is CASSQMPTANSNQPQHF. DNA of the CDR3: TGTGCCAGCAGCCAAATGCCGACAGCGAATAGCAATCAGCCCCAGCATTTT.

Many counts were recorded for this clonotype. The J gene is TRBJ2-3, the V gene TRBV5-6, with D perhaps TRBD1 or TRBD2 (6 bases each). Trimming removed 4 bases at V and 10 bases at J, with 16 bases between. Germline V gives CDR1 SGHDT, CDR2 YYEEEE. The length of the CDR3 is 13 residues. The CDR3 DNA is TGTGCCAGCAGCCGCATGACGGGGGCAGCGCAGTATTTT. Protein product: CASSRMTGAAQYF.

This clonotype has ten or more counts. The J gene is TRBJ1-5, the V gene TRBV19, with TRBD1 matching over 8 bases. V was pared by 7 bases and J by 1 base, with 9 bases of the junction left unmatched. Looked up from germline, CDR1 is LNHDA and CDR2 is SQIVND (reference sequence). The CDR3 length is 16 residues. This CDR3 is CASNKLGQGSNQPQHF. As DNA, the CDR3 is TGTGCCAGTAACAAACTCGGACAGGGCAGCAATCAGCCCCAGCATTTT.

V gene TRBV5-5 combines with J gene TRBJ1-2; D remains ambiguous. Between the trimmed V and J ends, which lost 4 bases and 2 bases, there was a span of 9 bases. There are 13 residues in the CDR3. The germline gives CDR1 SGHKS, CDR2 YYEKEE (reference sequence). CDR3 loop: CASSLTLNYGYTF. As DNA, the CDR3 is TGTGCCAGCAGCCTGACCCTGAACTATGGCTACACCTTC.

As DNA, the CDR3 is TGTGCCAGCAGCTACTTACGGGAGACCCAGTACTTC. Protein sequence: CASSYLRETQYF. The V call is TRBV11-2, the J call TRBJ2-5; D not resolved. V was shortened by 4 bases and J by 5 bases, with 8 bases between the two germline ends. This CDR3 region has 12 residues. Germline-derived CDR1 and CDR2 are SGHAT and FQNNGV.

This clonotype was recorded many times. The chain links TRBV7-2 to TRBJ2-6; 8 bases fit TRBD1. V gave up 4 bases and J gave up 0 bases; unmatched junction bases: 5. Germline values: CDR1 SGHTA, CDR2 FQGNSA. This CDR3 is built from 17 residues. This CDR3 is CASSSGQGDSGANVLTF. In DNA, the CDR3 is TGTGCCAGCAGCTCAGGACAGGGAGACTCTGGGGCCAACGTCCTGACTTTC.